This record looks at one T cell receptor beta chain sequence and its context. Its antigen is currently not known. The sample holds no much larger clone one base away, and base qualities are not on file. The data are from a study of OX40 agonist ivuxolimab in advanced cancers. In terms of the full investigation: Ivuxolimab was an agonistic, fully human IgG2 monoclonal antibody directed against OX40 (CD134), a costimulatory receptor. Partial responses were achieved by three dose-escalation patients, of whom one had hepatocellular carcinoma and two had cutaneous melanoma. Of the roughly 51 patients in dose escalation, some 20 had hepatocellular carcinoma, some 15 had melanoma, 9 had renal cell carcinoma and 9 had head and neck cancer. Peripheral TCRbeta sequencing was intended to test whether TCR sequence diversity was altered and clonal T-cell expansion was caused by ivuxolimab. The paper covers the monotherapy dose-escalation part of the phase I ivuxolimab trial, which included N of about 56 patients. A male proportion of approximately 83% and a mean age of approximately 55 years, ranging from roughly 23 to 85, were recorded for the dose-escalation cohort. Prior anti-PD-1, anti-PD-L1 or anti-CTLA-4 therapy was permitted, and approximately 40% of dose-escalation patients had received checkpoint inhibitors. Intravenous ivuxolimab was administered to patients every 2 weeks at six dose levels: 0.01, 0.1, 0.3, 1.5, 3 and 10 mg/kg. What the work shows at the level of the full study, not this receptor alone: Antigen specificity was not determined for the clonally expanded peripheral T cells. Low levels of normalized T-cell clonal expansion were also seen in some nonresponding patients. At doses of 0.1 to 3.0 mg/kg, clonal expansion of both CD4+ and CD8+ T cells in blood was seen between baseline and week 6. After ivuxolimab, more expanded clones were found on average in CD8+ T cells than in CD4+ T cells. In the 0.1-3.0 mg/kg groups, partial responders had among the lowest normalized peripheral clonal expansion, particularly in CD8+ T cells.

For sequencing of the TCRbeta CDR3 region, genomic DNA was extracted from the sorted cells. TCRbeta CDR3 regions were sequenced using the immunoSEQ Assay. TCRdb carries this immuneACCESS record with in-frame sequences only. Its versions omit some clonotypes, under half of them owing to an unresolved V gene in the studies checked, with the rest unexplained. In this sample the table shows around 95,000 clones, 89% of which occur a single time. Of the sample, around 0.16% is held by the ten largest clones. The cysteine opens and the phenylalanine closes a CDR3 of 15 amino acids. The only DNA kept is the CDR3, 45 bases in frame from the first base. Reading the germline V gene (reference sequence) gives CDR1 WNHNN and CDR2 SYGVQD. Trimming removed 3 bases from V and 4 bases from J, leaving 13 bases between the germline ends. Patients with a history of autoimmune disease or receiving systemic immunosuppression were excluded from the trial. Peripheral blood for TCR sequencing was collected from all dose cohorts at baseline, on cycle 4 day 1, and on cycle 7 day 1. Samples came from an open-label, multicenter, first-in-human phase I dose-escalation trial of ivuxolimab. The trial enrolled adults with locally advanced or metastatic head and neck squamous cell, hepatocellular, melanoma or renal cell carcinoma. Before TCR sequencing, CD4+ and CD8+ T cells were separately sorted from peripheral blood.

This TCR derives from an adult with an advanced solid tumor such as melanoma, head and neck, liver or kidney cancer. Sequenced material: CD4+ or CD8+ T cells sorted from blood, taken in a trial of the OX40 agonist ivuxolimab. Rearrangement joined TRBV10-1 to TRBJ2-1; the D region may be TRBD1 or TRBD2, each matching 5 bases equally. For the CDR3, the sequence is CASSDRQWGYNEQFF. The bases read TGCGCCAGCAGTGATCGACAGTGGGGGTACAATGAGCAGTTCTTC.